The text below deals with one TCR beta chain. Here immunoSEQ multiplex PCR was the method, and the copy in TCRdb shows in-frame clones only, minus some. The table records 15,000 to 25,000 clones, approximately 71% of them present only once. This sample is part of a study of OX40 agonist ivuxolimab in advanced cancers. The CDR3 is made up of 13 amino acids. The germline V gene encodes CDR1 SGHNT and CDR2 YENEEA. With 3 bases removed from V and 6 bases from J, the gap between germline ends came to 8 bases. Sequenced material: CD4+ or CD8+ T cells sorted from blood, taken in a trial of the OX40 agonist ivuxolimab. The chain links TRBV11-3 to TRBJ2-2, with D possibly TRBD2 on 6 matching bases. The TCR comes from an adult with an advanced solid tumor such as melanoma, head and neck, liver or kidney cancer. In DNA form, the CDR3 reads TGTGCCAGCAGCTTCCCGGGGGCCGGGGAGCTGTTTTTT. Translation gives CASSFPGAGELFF.